Below, 12 T cell receptor beta chains from the same sample are listed, as sequenced in a study of response to subunit inactivated influenza vaccine (dated by TCRdb to 2016 to 2019). Library construction relied on RT-PCR. The listed sequencing device is Illumina HiSeq 2500. TCRdb reran the public reads through fastp at Q25 and MiXCR, keeping productive beta chains. All rows with the same CDR3 protein become a single entry with the most common DNA and genes. The sample table contains 500,000 to 600,000 distinct CDR3 sequences; only one count was recorded for 16% of them. Less than 4% of the sample lies in the top ten. Sequences were derived from CD4+ T cells sorted from PBMCs, sampled roughly 24 months after vaccination. The receptors stem from a man between 50 and 69 years old who received an inactivated influenza vaccine. Donor details come from another sample of the same person, matched by shared clones.

This clonotype was observed a few times. V usage is TRBV18 and J usage is TRBJ2-5; maybe TRBD1 (6 bases). V was cut by 1 base and J by 4 bases, with 22 bases left in between. The CDR3 sequence is 18 residues long. From germline, CDR1 is KGHSH and CDR2 LQKENI. In DNA form, the CDR3 reads TGTGCCAGCTCACCACTCCCATCATTAGGCACAGGGAGAGAGACCCAGTACTTC. Protein product: CASSPLPSLGTGRETQYF.

This clonotype was seen a handful of times. V is TRBV6-1 and J is TRBJ2-7; tentative D call: TRBD1 (7 bases). This CDR3 comprises 14 residues. Germline-derived CDR1 and CDR2 are MNHNS and SASEGT. Trimming stripped 3 bases from V and 1 base from J, with 10 bases between. This CDR3 is CASSDQGGSYEQYF. In nucleotides, the CDR3 is TGTGCCAGCAGTGATCAGGGGGGATCCTACGAGCAGTACTTC.

In this sample, this clonotype turned up many times. The chain employs TRBV2 and TRBJ1-1, with a weak D call TRBD1 (5 bases). This CDR3 contains 14 residues. V was shortened by 4 bases and J by 2 bases, with 11 bases between the two germline ends. Germline V gives CDR1 SNHLY, CDR2 FYNNEI. CDR3 DNA: TGTGCCAGCAGTGTCCAGGGCCTTAACACTGAAGCTTTCTTT. It yields the protein CASSVQGLNTEAFF.

The chain has TRBV4-1 and TRBJ2-7, with a possible D match to TRBD1 (5 bases). The germline V and J ends were trimmed by 4 bases and 2 bases, with 9 bases remaining between them. The CDR3 has 13 amino acids. Germline lookup yields CDR1 MGHRA and CDR2 YSYEKL. CDR3 bases: TGCGCCAGCAGCCTACGGACACCCTACGAGCAGTACTTC. Translation: CASSLRTPYEQYF.

This clonotype was seen repeatedly, ten times or more. The chain recombines TRBV29-1 with TRBJ1-5; D gene ambiguous. V was shortened by 4 bases and J by 0 bases, with 7 bases between the two germline ends. This CDR3 is built from 13 residues. Germline CDR1 and CDR2: SQVTM and ANQGSEA. CDR3 amino acids: CSVGENSNQPQHF. The CDR3 DNA is TGCAGCGTTGGGGAAAATAGCAATCAGCCCCAGCATTTT. The complete variable domain, with remaining parts taken from reference TRBV29-1 and TRBJ1-5, reads SAVISQKPSRDICQRGTSLTIQCQVDSQVTMMFWYRQQPGQSLTLIATANQGSEATYESGFVIDKFPISRPNLTFSTLTVSNMSPEDSSIYLCSVGENSNQPQHFGDGTRLSIL.

This chain links TRBV7-9 with TRBJ2-3; D gene unclear. The CDR3 is made up of 17 amino acids. Per germline, CDR1 SEHNR and CDR2 FQNEAQ (reference sequence). The ends were cut back, 2 bases at V and 2 bases at J, with 17 bases in the middle. The CDR3, as DNA: TGTGCCAGCAGCTTAAGTAGGTGGGATCGGATCACAGATACGCAGTATTTT. This encodes CASSLSRWDRITDTQYF.

This clonotype was picked up a small number of times. The rearrangement joins TRBV7-6 to TRBJ2-1; the D gene is possibly TRBD2 (5 bases). Trimming left V 1 base short and J 10 bases short, with 20 bases between. This CDR3 contains 16 residues. Per the germline V gene, CDR1 is SGHVS and CDR2 is FNYEAQ. The CDR3 nucleotides read TGTGCCAGCAGCTTAGGATGGTTGCGCGGGTCGCGGGAGCAGTTCTTC. This encodes CASSLGWLRGSREQFF. Variable domain in full (rest from reference TRBV7-6 and TRBJ2-1): GAGVSQSPRYKVTKRGQDVALRCDPISGHVSLYWYRQALGQGPEFLTYFNYEAQQDKSGLPNDRFSAERPEGSISTLTIQRTEQRDSAMYRCASSLGWLRGSREQFFGPGTRLTVL.

This chain connects TRBV18 to TRBJ1-4; 7 bases agree with TRBD1. Germline V gives CDR1 KGHSH, CDR2 LQKENI. The CDR3 is made up of 15 amino acids. Trimming cost V 0 bases and J 8 bases; bases outside gene matches: 6. CDR3 nucleotides: TGTGCCAGCTCACCACCGAACAGGGGAGGAGAAAAACTGTTTTTT. Amino acids: CASSPPNRGGEKLFF.

V is TRBV20-1 and J is TRBJ2-2; 12 nucleotides agree with TRBD2. This CDR3 is 16 amino acids long. CDR1 is DFQATT, CDR2 SNEGSKA, per germline (reference sequence). J gave up 7 bases and V 5 bases, and 11 bases lay outside the gene matches. The DNA for the CDR3 is TGCAGTGCTTCTCCAAGACTAGCGGGAGTGGTCGGGGAGCTGTTTTTT. Encoded protein: CSASPRLAGVVGELFF.

Written as DNA, the CDR3 is TGCAGTGCTCTTGGCGAGGGAGGTCTTGGCTACACCTTC. Translation gives CSALGEGGLGYTF. The chain employs TRBV20-1 and TRBJ1-2; no definite D call. Germline V gene sequence: CDR1 DFQATT, CDR2 SNEGSKA (reference sequence). There are 13 residues in the CDR3. Trimming removed 5 bases at V and 7 bases at J, with 17 bases between.

This clonotype was observed at least ten times. The rearrangement uses TRBV20-1 and TRBJ2-1, with 9 nucleotides matching TRBD2. The CDR3 loop spans 14 amino acids. V was pared by 3 bases and J by 7 bases, with 7 bases of the junction left unmatched. Germline-derived CDR1 and CDR2 are DFQATT and SNEGSKA (reference sequence). CDR3: CSASERGAFNEQFF. For the CDR3, the DNA is TGCAGTGCTAGCGAGCGGGGGGCCTTTAATGAGCAGTTCTTC.

The chain combines TRBV6-5 with TRBJ1-3, with 7 positions matching TRBD1. V shed 5 bases and J 7 bases; nucleotides not matched to a gene: 14. The CDR3 consists of 16 residues. Looked up from germline, CDR1 is MNHEY and CDR2 is SVGAGI. The CDR3 loop reads CASSRGKTGRGNTIYF. The CDR3 DNA reads TGTGCCAGCAGTCGGGGAAAGACAGGGCGAGGCAACACCATATATTTT.